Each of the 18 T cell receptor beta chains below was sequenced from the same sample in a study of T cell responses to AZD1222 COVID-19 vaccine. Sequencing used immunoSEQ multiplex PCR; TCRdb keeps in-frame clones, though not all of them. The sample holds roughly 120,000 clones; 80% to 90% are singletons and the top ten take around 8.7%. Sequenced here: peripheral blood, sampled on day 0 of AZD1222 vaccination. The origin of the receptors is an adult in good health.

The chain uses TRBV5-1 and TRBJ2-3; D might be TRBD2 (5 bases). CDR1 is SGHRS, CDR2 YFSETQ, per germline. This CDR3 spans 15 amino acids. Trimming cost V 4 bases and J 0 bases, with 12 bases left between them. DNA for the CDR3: TGCGCCAGCAGCCCAGGACGGGGTAGCACAGATACGCAGTATTTT. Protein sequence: CASSPGRGSTDTQYF.

The CDR3 protein is CATSRGELTNQETQYF. The CDR3, as DNA: TGTGCCACCAGCAGAGGGGAACTTACAAATCAGGAGACCCAGTACTTC. The rearrangement joins TRBV15 to TRBJ2-5; D gene uncertain. CDR1 and CDR2 from the germline V gene are LNHNV and YYDKDF (reference sequence). The CDR3 is 16 amino acids. The V gene lost 1 base and the J gene lost 5 bases, with 17 bases spanning the gap.

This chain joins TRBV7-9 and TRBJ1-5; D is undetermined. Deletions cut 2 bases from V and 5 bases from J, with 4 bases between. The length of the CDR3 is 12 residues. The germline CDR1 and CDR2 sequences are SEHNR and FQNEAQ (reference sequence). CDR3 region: CASSLRDQPQHF. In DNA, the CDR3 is TGTGCCAGCAGCTTACGGGATCAGCCCCAGCATTTT.

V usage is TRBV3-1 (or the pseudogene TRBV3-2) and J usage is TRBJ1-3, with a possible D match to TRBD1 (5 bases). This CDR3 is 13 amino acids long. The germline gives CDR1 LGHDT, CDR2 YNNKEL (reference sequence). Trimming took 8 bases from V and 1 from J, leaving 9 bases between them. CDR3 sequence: CASGTDSGNTIYF. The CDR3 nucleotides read TGTGCCAGCGGGACGGATTCTGGAAACACCATATATTTT.

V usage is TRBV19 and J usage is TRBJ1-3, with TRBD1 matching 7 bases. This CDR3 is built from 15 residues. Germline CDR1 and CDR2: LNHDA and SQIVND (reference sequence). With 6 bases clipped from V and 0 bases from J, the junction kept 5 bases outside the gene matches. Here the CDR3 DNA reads TGTGCCAGTAGGGTACAGGGGAACTCTGGAAACACCATATATTTT. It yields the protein CASRVQGNSGNTIYF.

The CDR3 reads CASSLTGYEKLFF. The CDR3, as DNA: TGTGCCAGCAGCTTAACAGGGTACGAAAAACTGTTTTTT. This chain connects TRBV5-6 to TRBJ1-4, with D tentatively TRBD1 (6 bases). The germline V gene has CDR1 SGHDT and CDR2 YYEEEE. V was trimmed by 2 bases and J by 8 bases, leaving 10 bases between them. This CDR3 has 13 amino acids.

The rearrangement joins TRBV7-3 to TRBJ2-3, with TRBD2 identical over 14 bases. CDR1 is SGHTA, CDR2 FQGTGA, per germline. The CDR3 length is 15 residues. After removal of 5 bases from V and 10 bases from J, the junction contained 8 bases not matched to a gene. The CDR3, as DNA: TGTGCCAGCAGCCCCCAAGGGACTAGCGGGGGCCCGCAGTATTTT. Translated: CASSPQGTSGGPQYF.

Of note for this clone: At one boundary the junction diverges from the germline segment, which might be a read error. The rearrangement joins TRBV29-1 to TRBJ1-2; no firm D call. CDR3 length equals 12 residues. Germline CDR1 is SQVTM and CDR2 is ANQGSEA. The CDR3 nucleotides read TGCAGCGTTGGCGACGGCTCCTATCGCTACACCTTC. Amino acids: CSVGDGSYRYTF.

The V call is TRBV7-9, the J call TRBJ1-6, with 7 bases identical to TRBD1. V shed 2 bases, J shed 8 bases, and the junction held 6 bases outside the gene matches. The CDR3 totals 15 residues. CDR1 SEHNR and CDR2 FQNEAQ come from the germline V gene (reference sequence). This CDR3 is CASSLSGGGDSPLHF. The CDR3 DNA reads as TGTGCCAGCAGCTTATCAGGGGGAGGCGATTCACCCCTCCACTTT.

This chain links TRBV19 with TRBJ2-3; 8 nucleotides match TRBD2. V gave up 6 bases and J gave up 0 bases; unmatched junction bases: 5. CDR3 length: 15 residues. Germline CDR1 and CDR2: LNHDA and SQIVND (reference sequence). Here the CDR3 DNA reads TGTGCCAGTAGGTTAGCGGGGCCTAGCACAGATACGCAGTATTTT. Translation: CASRLAGPSTDTQYF. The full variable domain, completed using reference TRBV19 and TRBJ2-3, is DGGITQSPKYLFRKEGQNVTLSCEQNLNHDAMYWYRQDPGQGLRLIYYSQIVNDFQKGDIAEGYSVSREKKESFPLTVTSAQKNPTAFYLCASRLAGPSTDTQYFGPGTRLTVL.

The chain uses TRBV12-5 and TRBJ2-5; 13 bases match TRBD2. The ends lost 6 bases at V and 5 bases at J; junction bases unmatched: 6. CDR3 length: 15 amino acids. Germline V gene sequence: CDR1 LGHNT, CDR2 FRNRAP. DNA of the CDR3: TGTGCTAGTGGGCCTCAGACTAGCGGGAGGGAGACCCAGTACTTC. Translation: CASGPQTSGRETQYF.

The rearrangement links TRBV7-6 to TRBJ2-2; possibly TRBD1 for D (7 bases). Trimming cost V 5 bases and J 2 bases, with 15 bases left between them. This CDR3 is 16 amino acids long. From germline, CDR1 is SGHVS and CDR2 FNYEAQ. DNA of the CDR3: TGTGCCAGCAGCCTAGGAGGGGGCCGAAACACCGGGGAGCTGTTTTTT. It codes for CASSLGGGRNTGELFF.

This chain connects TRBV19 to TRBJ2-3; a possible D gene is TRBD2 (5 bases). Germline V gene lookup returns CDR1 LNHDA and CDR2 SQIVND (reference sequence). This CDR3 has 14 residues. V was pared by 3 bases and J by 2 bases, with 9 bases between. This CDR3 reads CASSIGGFTDTQYF. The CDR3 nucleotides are TGTGCCAGTAGTATCGGAGGATTCACAGATACGCAGTATTTT.

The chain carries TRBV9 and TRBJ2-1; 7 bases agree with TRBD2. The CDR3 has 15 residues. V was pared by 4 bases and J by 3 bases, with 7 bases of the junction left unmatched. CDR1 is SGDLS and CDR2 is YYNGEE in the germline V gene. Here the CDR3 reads CASSTSGNLYNEQFF. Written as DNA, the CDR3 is TGTGCCAGCAGCACCAGCGGGAACCTCTACAATGAGCAGTTCTTC.

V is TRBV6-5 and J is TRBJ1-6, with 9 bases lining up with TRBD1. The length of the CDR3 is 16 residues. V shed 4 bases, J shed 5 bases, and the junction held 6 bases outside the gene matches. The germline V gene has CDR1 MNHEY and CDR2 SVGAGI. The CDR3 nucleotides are TGTGCCAGCAGTTTCAGCGGACAGGGGAATAATTCACCCCTCCACTTT. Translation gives CASSFSGQGNNSPLHF.

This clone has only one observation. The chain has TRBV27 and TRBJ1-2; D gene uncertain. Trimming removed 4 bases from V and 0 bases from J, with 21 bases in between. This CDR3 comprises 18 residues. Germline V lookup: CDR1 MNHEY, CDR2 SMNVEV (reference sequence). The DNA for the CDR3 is TGTGCCAGCAGTTCCGCCAAGACATGGAGCGAAACTAACTATGGCTACACCTTC. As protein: CASSSAKTWSETNYGYTF.

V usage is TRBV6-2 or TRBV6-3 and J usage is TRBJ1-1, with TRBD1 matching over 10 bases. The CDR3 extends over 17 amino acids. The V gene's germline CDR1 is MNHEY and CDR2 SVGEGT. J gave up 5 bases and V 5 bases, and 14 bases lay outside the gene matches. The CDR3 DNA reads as TGTGCCAGCAGTCACCGGGACAGGGGATCTAGGAGGACTGAAGCTTTCTTT. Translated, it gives CASSHRDRGSRRTEAFF.

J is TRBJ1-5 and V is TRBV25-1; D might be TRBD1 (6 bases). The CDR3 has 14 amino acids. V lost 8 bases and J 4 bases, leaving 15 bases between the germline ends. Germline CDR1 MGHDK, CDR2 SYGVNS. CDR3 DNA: TGTGCCAGCGCCCAGACAGGATCAAATCAGCCCCAGCATTTT. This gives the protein CASAQTGSNQPQHF.